This is a list of T cell receptor beta chains from one sample in a study of T-cell reconstitution after alpha-beta-depleted transplantation in children. TCRdb used MiXCR to reprocess the PCR reads, holding one entry per CDR3 protein. The data contain around 800,000 distinct CDR3 sequences, roughly 15% of them singletons. The sample in question was PBMCs, mostly from graft donor cells, obtained 360 days after TCRalphabeta/CD19-depleted stem cell transplant. Receptors were obtained from a male patient younger than 18 who had a stem cell transplant for acute lymphoblastic leukemia, so the T cells may come from the graft donor. The CDR3 runs from the conserved cysteine through the conserved F or W. A D gene is named only where the DNA matches it firmly. The size entry is marked missing in some rows and otherwise reads once, few, many or a size class.

D: NA; size: few; J: TRBJ2-3; V: TRBV14; DNA: TGTGCCAGCAGCCAAGGATTAACTCGGGCCTTCGGTACGCAGTATTTT; CDR3: CASSQGLTRAFGTQYF
D: NA; size: NA; J: TRBJ2-1; V: TRBV5-6; DNA: TGTGCCAGCAGCATAGCGGTAAATGAGCAGTTCTTC; CDR3: CASSIAVNEQFF
D: NA; size: few; J: TRBJ2-5; V: TRBV15; DNA: TGTGCCACCAGCAGAGATAGGACACCGGTCCAAGAGACCCAGTACTTC; CDR3: CATSRDRTPVQETQYF
D: NA; size: many; J: TRBJ1-1; V: TRBV7-4; DNA: TGTGCCAGCAGCTTAGGAGTCGAGGGTTTCGGCACTGAAGCTTTCTTT; CDR3: CASSLGVEGFGTEAFF
D: TRBD2; size: few; J: TRBJ2-1; V: TRBV6-4; DNA: TGTGCCTCCAGCAGCGAGGGGACTAGTGGCCACAATGAGCAGTTCTTC; CDR3: CASSSEGTSGHNEQFF
D: NA; size: few; J: TRBJ1-2; V: TRBV29-1; DNA: TGCAGCAATCTGAGACGGGTCTATGGCTACACCTTC; CDR3: CSNLRRVYGYTF
D: NA; size: NA; J: TRBJ2-3; V: TRBV18; DNA: TGTGCCAGCTCACCACCGAGGACCGGGGGCGGGAGTACAGATACGCAGTATTTT; CDR3: CASSPPRTGGGSTDTQYF
D: NA; size: NA; J: TRBJ2-5; V: TRBV20-1; DNA: TGCAGTGCTAGCCACGCCCCGCAAGAGACCCAGTACTTC; CDR3: CSASHAPQETQYF
D: NA; size: NA; J: TRBJ2-2; V: TRBV5-6; DNA: TGTGCCGGGTTTGAGCGGACCACCGGGGAGCTGTTTTTT; CDR3: CAGFERTTGELFF
D: NA; size: many; J: TRBJ2-5; V: TRBV4-1; DNA: TGCGCCAGCAGCCAAGTGTTCGAGCTAGACGATCAAGAGACCCAGTACTTC; CDR3: CASSQVFELDDQETQYF
D: TRBD2; size: NA; J: TRBJ2-7; V: TRBV7-2; DNA: TGTGCCAGCAGGTTGGGAGGGCGCTACGAGCAGTACTTC; CDR3: CASRLGGRYEQYF
D: NA; size: NA; J: TRBJ2-1; V: TRBV5-1; DNA: TGCGCCAGCAGCCAGACTTCACCCTCCTACAATGAGCAGTTCTTC; CDR3: CASSQTSPSYNEQFF
D: NA; size: NA; J: TRBJ2-2; V: TRBV20-1; DNA: TGCAGTGCTAGAGATCCGTACACCGGGGAGCTGTTTTTT; CDR3: CSARDPYTGELFF
D: TRBD2; size: NA; J: TRBJ2-1; V: TRBV10-3; DNA: TGTGCCATCAGTGATAGCGGGAGGGCGAACAATGAGCAGTTCTTC; CDR3: CAISDSGRANNEQFF
D: NA; size: many; J: TRBJ1-1; V: TRBV6-5; DNA: TGTGCCAGCAGTTACTCGTATCTAAGGACCGGTAACACTGAAGCTTTCTTT; CDR3: CASSYSYLRTGNTEAFF
D: TRBD1; size: few; J: TRBJ1-3; V: TRBV15; DNA: TGTGCCACCAAAACGGCGGGACAGCACGCGAAAGGATATTTT; CDR3: CATKTAGQHAKGYF
D: NA; size: NA; J: TRBJ1-1; V: TRBV29-1; DNA: TGCAGCGTTGAACGGTACGGTGAAGCTTTCTTT; CDR3: CSVERYGEAFF
D: TRBD2; size: few; J: TRBJ2-3; V: TRBV7-9; DNA: TGTGCCAGCAGCCGCGGGAGGGGTCCGACAGATACGCAGTATTTT; CDR3: CASSRGRGPTDTQYF
D: NA; size: NA; J: TRBJ2-1; V: TRBV11-2; DNA: TGTGCCAGCAGCCGGGTACCAGGGGCAGGCCGATACAATGAGCAGTTCTTC; CDR3: CASSRVPGAGRYNEQFF
D: TRBD2; size: NA; J: TRBJ2-7; V: TRBV20-1; DNA: TGCAGTGCTAGACCCGCGGGCGGGAGAGCTAGGTACGAGCAGTACTTC; CDR3: CSARPAGGRARYEQYF
D: NA; size: many; J: TRBJ2-2; V: TRBV5-6; DNA: TGTGCCAGCAGCTTGATACAGACGAACACCGGGGAGCTGTTTTTT; CDR3: CASSLIQTNTGELFF
D: TRBD2; size: few; J: TRBJ2-1; V: TRBV4-1; DNA: TGCGCCAGCAGCCAAGTTGCCGGGAGGGAATTGAATGAGCAGTTCTTC; CDR3: CASSQVAGRELNEQFF
D: NA; size: NA; J: TRBJ2-1; V: TRBV20-1; DNA: TGCAGTGCTTGCCCTTTAGCGGACAATGAGCAGTTCTTC; CDR3: CSACPLADNEQFF
D: NA; size: NA; J: TRBJ2-2; V: TRBV7-7; DNA: TGTGCCAGCAGCTTAGACTCCGAGGACGGGGAGCTGTTTTTT; CDR3: CASSLDSEDGELFF
D: NA; size: NA; J: TRBJ2-7; V: TRBV5-1; DNA: TGCGCCAGCAGCCCGGACACCCGAACCTCCTACGAGCAGTACTTC; CDR3: CASSPDTRTSYEQYF
D: NA; size: few; J: TRBJ2-3; V: TRBV19; DNA: TGTGCCAGTAGTTCCGATTCTGGGGCAGATACGCAGTATTTT; CDR3: CASSSDSGADTQYF
D: TRBD2; size: NA; J: TRBJ2-7; V: TRBV10-3; DNA: TGTGCCACGGCCTTGACTAGCGGGATTCCGTACGAGCAGTACTTC; CDR3: CATALTSGIPYEQYF
D: TRBD2; size: NA; J: TRBJ2-1; V: TRBV3-1; DNA: TGTGCCAGCAGCCAAGCAAGCGGGAGAGGAAATGAGCAGTTCTTC; CDR3: CASSQASGRGNEQFF
D: NA; size: NA; J: TRBJ1-1; V: TRBV7-9; DNA: TGTGCCAGCAAGCTCGTCGGACACCTGAACAATGAAGCTTTCTTT; CDR3: CASKLVGHLNNEAFF
D: TRBD1; size: NA; J: TRBJ2-7; V: TRBV7-6; DNA: TGTGCCAGCAGCTCGGGACAGATGGGCACTAAGTACTTC; CDR3: CASSSGQMGTKYF
D: NA; size: NA; J: TRBJ2-7; V: TRBV29-1; DNA: TGCAGCGTTGCAAGGCCGGGACTCCAAATCTACGAGCAGTACTTC; CDR3: CSVARPGLQIYEQYF
D: NA; size: NA; J: TRBJ1-4; V: TRBV5-1; DNA: TGCGCCAGCAGCTTGTCATCAACTAATGAAAAACTGTTTTTT; CDR3: CASSLSSTNEKLFF
D: TRBD2; size: NA; J: TRBJ2-1; V: TRBV9; DNA: TGTGCCAGCAGCGTAGGGACTAGCGTGCTGGGGGGGGACAATGAGCAGTTCTTC; CDR3: CASSVGTSVLGGDNEQFF
D: NA; size: few; J: TRBJ1-5; V: TRBV4-1; DNA: TGCGCCAGCAGCCAAGTTTCAGGCAGCAGCAATCAGCCCCAGCATTTT; CDR3: CASSQVSGSSNQPQHF
D: TRBD1; size: NA; J: TRBJ1-5; V: TRBV24-1; DNA: TGTGCCACCAGTGATCACGGGACAGATAGCAATCAGCCCCAGCATTTT; CDR3: CATSDHGTDSNQPQHF
D: TRBD1; size: NA; J: TRBJ2-7; V: TRBV12-3/TRBV12-4; DNA: TGTGCCAGCAGATCCTCAGGGGGCGGATATCACGAGCAGTACTTC; CDR3: CASRSSGGGYHEQYF
D: NA; size: few; J: TRBJ2-1; V: TRBV5-1; DNA: TGCGCCAGCAGCCCCGAGGACGGGGTCTACAATGAGCAGTTCTTC; CDR3: CASSPEDGVYNEQFF
D: NA; size: NA; J: TRBJ2-7; V: TRBV5-1; DNA: TGCGCCAGCAGCTTGGGACAGGTTGACTACGAGCAGTACTTC; CDR3: CASSLGQVDYEQYF
D: NA; size: NA; J: TRBJ2-1; V: TRBV5-1; DNA: TGCGCCAGCAGCTTGGAGCGGTCTGACGGATACGGGAACAATGAGCAGTTCTTC; CDR3: CASSLERSDGYGNNEQFF
D: TRBD2; size: NA; J: TRBJ2-5; V: TRBV24-1; DNA: TGTGCCACCAGTGATTTTAGCGGGAGGCCTCGAGAGACCCAGTACTTC; CDR3: CATSDFSGRPRETQYF
D: TRBD2; size: NA; J: TRBJ2-7; V: TRBV5-1; DNA: TGCGCCAGCAGCTTGGGCCGAGAGCGGGGACGCTACGAGCAGTACTTC; CDR3: CASSLGRERGRYEQYF
D: TRBD2; size: few; J: TRBJ2-4; V: TRBV4-1; DNA: TGCGCCAGCAGCCAAGTCGGGACTAGCTCTGAAATTCAGTACTTC; CDR3: CASSQVGTSSEIQYF
D: NA; size: many; J: TRBJ2-1; V: TRBV10-3; DNA: TGTGCCATCGGAGGGGTAGTGAATGAGCAGTTCTTC; CDR3: CAIGGVVNEQFF
D: NA; size: few; J: TRBJ2-7; V: TRBV9; DNA: TGTGCCAGCAGCGCACCCGGGGACATGAACGAGCAGTACTTC; CDR3: CASSAPGDMNEQYF
D: TRBD2; size: NA; J: TRBJ2-5; V: TRBV5-1; DNA: TGCGCCAGCAGAAGAAGCGGGAGGACCGAAGAGACCCAGTACTTC; CDR3: CASRRSGRTEETQYF
D: NA; size: few; J: TRBJ2-1; V: TRBV7-8; DNA: TGTGCCAGCAGCCCTAGCCGGGGACCTAGGTCCTACAATGAGCAGTTCTTC; CDR3: CASSPSRGPRSYNEQFF
D: NA; size: NA; J: TRBJ1-1; V: TRBV5-5; DNA: TGTGCCAGCAGCTTTGGAGAGGGCCAAGTAAAGAGGGCTGAAGCTTTCTTT; CDR3: CASSFGEGQVKRAEAFF
D: TRBD2; size: few; J: TRBJ2-7; V: TRBV5-1; DNA: TGCGCCAGCAAGTTGGGGGGGTCGGAAGCCTACGAGCAGTACTTC; CDR3: CASKLGGSEAYEQYF
D: TRBD2; size: many; J: TRBJ2-1; V: TRBV20-1; DNA: TGCAGTGCTAATGGACTAGCGGTTTACAATGAGCAGTTCTTC; CDR3: CSANGLAVYNEQFF
D: NA; size: NA; J: TRBJ2-2; V: TRBV7-8; DNA: TGTGCCAGCAGCTTAGCGCGTCTTGCCCTAGTCGCCGGGGAGCTGTTTTTT; CDR3: CASSLARLALVAGELFF
D: TRBD2; size: NA; J: TRBJ2-7; V: TRBV2; DNA: TGTGCCAGCAATCTAGGACTAGCGGATCCTACCGAGCAGTACTTC; CDR3: CASNLGLADPTEQYF
D: NA; size: NA; J: TRBJ2-4; V: TRBV7-8; DNA: TGTGCCAGCAGCCCCCAGCCTCCAGGGCGCAAAAACATTCAGTACTTC; CDR3: CASSPQPPGRKNIQYF
D: NA; size: NA; J: TRBJ2-7; V: TRBV12-3/TRBV12-4; DNA: TGTGCCAGTACCGGGAAGCCCTCTTCCGAGCAGTACTTC; CDR3: CASTGKPSSEQYF
D: NA; size: many; J: TRBJ2-1; V: TRBV21-1; DNA: TGTGCCAGCAGCATAGCTAGCAGCTACAATGAGCAGTTCTTC; CDR3: CASSIASSYNEQFF
D: TRBD2; size: NA; J: TRBJ2-5; V: TRBV12-3/TRBV12-4; DNA: TGTGCCAGCAATCGATACAGCGGGATCCAAGAGACCCAGTACTTC; CDR3: CASNRYSGIQETQYF
D: TRBD2; size: NA; J: TRBJ2-3; V: TRBV10-3; DNA: TGTGCCATCAGTGGCCCGACTAGCGGGAGGGCCCTTGTCGGCACAGATACGCAGTATTTT; CDR3: CAISGPTSGRALVGTDTQYF
D: TRBD1; size: NA; J: TRBJ1-4; V: TRBV12-3/TRBV12-4; DNA: TGTGCCAGCTCGCCAGGGGGCTGGGAGAAACTGTTTTTT; CDR3: CASSPGGWEKLFF